This is a list of T cell receptor beta chains from one sample in a study of blood T cell repertoires in COVID-19. Produced via immunoSEQ multiplex PCR; TCRdb's table is partial and in-frame only. The sample consists of hundreds of thousands of clones, around 82% of them appearing once. The material sequenced was peripheral blood. Receptors were obtained from a woman aged 45-60 years who had recovered from COVID-19. CDR3s include the opening cysteine and the closing phenylalanine or tryptophan. A D gene is named only where the DNA matches it firmly. Size is stated for part of the rows, as once, few or many counts, or as a class when the clone is expanded.

>NA|NA|11|TRBJ2-7|TRBV28
CASSSGQLLYF
TGTGCCAGCAGTTCAGGACAGCTCCTGTACTTC
>NA|TRBD1|17|TRBJ2-7|TRBV7-2
CASSLGQGTSLGYEQYF
TGTGCCAGCAGCTTAGGACAGGGAACTTCCTTGGGCTACGAGCAGTACTTC
>NA|TRBD1|14|TRBJ1-1|TRBV5-1
CASSSYPTGAEAFF
TGCGCCAGCAGCTCGTACCCGACAGGGGCTGAAGCTTTCTTT
>NA|NA|14|TRBJ1-5|TRBV6-6
CASSYGAGNQPQHF
TGTGCCAGCAGTTACGGGGCAGGGAATCAGCCCCAGCATTTT
>NA|TRBD2|14|TRBJ2-5|TRBV2
CASSERGAPGAQYF
TGTGCCAGCAGTGAGCGGGGGGCCCCCGGGGCCCAGTACTTC
>NA|TRBD2|20|TRBJ2-3|TRBV19
CASNTKMLAGGLLETDTQYF
TGTGCCAGTAACACGAAAATGTTAGCGGGAGGGCTTCTGGAGACAGATACGCAGTATTTT
>NA|NA|17|TRBJ2-5|TRBV21-1
CASSKAFEGTMKETQYF
TGTGCCAGCAGCAAAGCATTCGAGGGTACGATGAAGGAGACCCAGTACTTC
>NA|NA|12|TRBJ1-1|TRBV7-2
CASSPTVSEAFF
TGTGCCAGCAGCCCCACGGTTAGTGAAGCTTTCTTT
>NA|NA|15|TRBJ1-2|TRBV28
CASSPTGRTNYGYTF
TGTGCCAGCAGTCCCACGGGGAGGACTAACTATGGCTACACCTTC
>NA|NA|12|TRBJ1-2|TRBV3-1/TRBV3-2
CASSQGSSGYTF
TGTGCCAGCAGCCAAGGTTCTAGCGGCTACACCTTC
>NA|TRBD1|15|TRBJ1-6|TRBV4-3
CASSQSGTALYPLHF
TGCGCCAGCAGCCAGTCCGGGACAGCGTTATATCCCCTCCACTTT
>few|NA|15|TRBJ1-2|TRBV5-1
CASSLGDGGGYGYTF
TGCGCCAGCAGCTTGGGCGACGGTGGCGGGTATGGCTACACCTTC
>NA|NA|14|TRBJ1-5|TRBV7-8
CASSLGTGSLPQHF
TGTGCCAGCAGCTTAGGTACAGGGAGTTTACCCCAGCATTTT
>few|TRBD2|17|TRBJ2-3|TRBV19
CASRNEILAGGPDTQYF
TGTGCCAGTAGGAACGAAATCCTAGCGGGAGGACCAGATACGCAGTATTTT
>once|NA|16|TRBJ2-7|TRBV5-5
CASSITGMGIPYEQYF
TGTGCCAGCAGCATCACAGGGATGGGAATACCCTACGAGCAGTACTTC
>NA|NA|16|TRBJ2-6|TRBV18
CASSPPQGAGANVLTF
TGTGCCAGCTCACCACCTCAAGGGGCTGGGGCCAACGTCCTGACTTTC
>NA|TRBD1|16|TRBJ1-1|TRBV23-1
CASSHKPGQDYTEAFF
TGCGCCAGCAGTCATAAGCCGGGACAGGATTACACTGAAGCTTTCTTT
>NA|NA|11|TRBJ2-3|TRBV5-5
CASSWGTGQYF
TGTGCCAGCAGCTGGGGAACAGGGCAGTATTTT
>NA|TRBD2|14|TRBJ2-5|TRBV5-5
CASRRQGGWQTQYF
TGTGCCAGCAGGCGCCAGGGAGGGTGGCAGACCCAGTACTTC
>once|TRBD1|12|TRBJ2-1|TRBV15
CATSLRRGPLFF
TGTGCCACCAGCCTAAGAAGGGGGCCCCTGTTCTTC
>NA|TRBD1|17|TRBJ2-3|TRBV4-1
CASSQVGQGQRTDTQYF
TGCGCCAGCAGCCAAGTGGGACAGGGGCAGCGAACAGATACGCAGTATTTT
>many|NA|13|TRBJ2-1|TRBV27
CASSSRLGTEQFF
TGTGCCAGCAGTTCACGACTCGGCACGGAGCAGTTCTTC
>once|NA|13|TRBJ1-2|TRBV5-1
CASSRTNNYGYTF
TGCGCCAGCAGCAGGACAAATAACTATGGCTACACCTTC
>NA|NA|14|TRBJ2-1|TRBV18
CATQELPERGEQFF
TGTGCCACCCAAGAGCTCCCCGAACGGGGTGAGCAGTTCTTC
>NA|TRBD1|11|TRBJ1-3|TRBV12-3/TRBV12-4
CASSNRGGLYF
TGTGCCAGCAGTAACAGGGGAGGCCTATATTTT
>NA|TRBD1|12|TRBJ2-2|TRBV12-3/TRBV12-4
CASSKLGQGGFF
TGTGCCAGCAGCAAACTGGGACAGGGTGGGTTTTTT
>NA|TRBD2|16|TRBJ2-2|TRBV4-2
CASRRIAGPNTGELFF
TGTGCCAGCAGGAGAATAGCGGGACCGAACACCGGGGAGCTGTTTTTT
>NA|NA|14|TRBJ2-1|TRBV9
CASSVEQGGNEQFF
TGTGCCAGCAGCGTAGAGCAGGGGGGCAATGAGCAGTTCTTC